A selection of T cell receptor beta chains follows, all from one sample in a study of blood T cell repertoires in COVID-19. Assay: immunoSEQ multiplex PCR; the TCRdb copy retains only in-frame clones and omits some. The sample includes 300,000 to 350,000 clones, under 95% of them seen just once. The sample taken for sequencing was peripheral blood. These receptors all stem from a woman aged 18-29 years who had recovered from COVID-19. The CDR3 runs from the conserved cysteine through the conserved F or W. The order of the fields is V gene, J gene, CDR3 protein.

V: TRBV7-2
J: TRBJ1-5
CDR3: CASSPRWGGNQPQHF

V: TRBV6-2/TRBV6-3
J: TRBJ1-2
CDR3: CASSSAGTGGYTF

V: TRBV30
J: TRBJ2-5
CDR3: CAWRGSWGVGETQYF

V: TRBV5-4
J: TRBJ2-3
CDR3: CASSSANTDTQYF

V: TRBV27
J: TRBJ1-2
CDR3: CASSWDRSNYGYTF

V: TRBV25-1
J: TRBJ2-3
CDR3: CASSAPGDLNTDTQYF

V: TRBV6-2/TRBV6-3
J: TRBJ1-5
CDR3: CASSYGASQPQHF

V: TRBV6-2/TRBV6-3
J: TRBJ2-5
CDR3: CASSYELGRILAEETQYF

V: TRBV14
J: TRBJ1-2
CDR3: CASSLLGTDISNYGYTF

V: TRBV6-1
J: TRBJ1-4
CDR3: CASSEGYTGEQGVEKLFF

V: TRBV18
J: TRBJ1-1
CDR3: CASSPATGGNTEAFF